Presented here are 27 T cell receptor beta chains from one specimen sequenced in a study of T cell responses to AZD1222 COVID-19 vaccine. The assay was immunoSEQ multiplex PCR, and TCRdb's table has in-frame clones only and misses some. The table lists approximately 160,000 clones, approximately 89% of them singletons. Sequenced here: peripheral blood, sampled on day 0 of AZD1222 vaccination. These receptors originate from an adult in good health.

The chain carries TRBV5-1 and TRBJ2-1; the D is unclear. V dropped 0 bases and J dropped 8 bases, with 9 bases sitting between them. Germline V gives CDR1 SGHRS, CDR2 YFSETQ. The CDR3 is 13 residues long. The CDR3 DNA is TGCGCCAGCAGCTTGGACCCCGGGTATGAGCAGTTCTTC. Protein: CASSLDPGYEQFF.

The CDR3 region is CASSLSEDLNTEAFF. The DNA of the CDR3 is TGTGCCAGCAGTTTATCAGAGGACCTGAACACTGAAGCTTTCTTT. V usage is TRBV28 and J usage is TRBJ1-1; D remains ambiguous. The V and J ends lost 1 base and 0 bases respectively, with 9 bases between them. The CDR3 consists of 15 residues. The germline V gene has CDR1 MDHEN and CDR2 SYDVKM.

The V call is TRBV10-3, the J call TRBJ2-1; 7 bases are shared with TRBD2. This CDR3 spans 15 amino acids. Germline V lookup: CDR1 ENHRY, CDR2 SYGVKD. Trimming cost V 6 bases and J 2 bases; bases outside gene matches: 7. The CDR3 reads CAIRGEAGAYNEQFF. CDR3 DNA sequence: TGTGCCATCAGGGGAGAGGCGGGAGCCTACAATGAGCAGTTCTTC.

This clone was detected only once. This chain's CDR3 is CASTLGTLNTEAFF. CDR3 bases: TGTGCCTCAACCCTCGGGACGTTGAACACTGAAGCTTTCTTT. The V call is TRBV10-3, the J call TRBJ1-1; TRBD1 is a possible D gene (5 bases). V was clipped by 11 bases and J by 0 bases, with 16 bases between them. Germline CDR1 ENHRY, CDR2 SYGVKD. This CDR3 has 14 residues.

This chain joins TRBV28 and TRBJ2-2, with D tentatively TRBD2 (6 bases). The CDR3 runs 17 residues. V shed 2 bases and J shed 1 base, with 14 bases lying between them. Germline lookup yields CDR1 MDHEN and CDR2 SYDVKM. The CDR3, as DNA: TGTGCCAGCAGTTTAATCCCGGGACTTATGAACACCGGGGAGCTGTTTTTT. Translating it yields CASSLIPGLMNTGELFF. The full variable domain, in which reference TRBV28 and TRBJ2-2 provide the parts outside the CDR3, is DVKVTQSSRYLVKRTGEKVFLECVQDMDHENMFWYRQDPGLGLRLIYFSYDVKMKEKGDIPEGYSVSREKKERFSLILESASTNQTSMYLCASSLIPGLMNTGELFFGEGSRLTVL.

The chain combines TRBV28 with TRBJ2-7, with D maybe TRBD2 (5 bases). V was shortened by 2 bases and J by 3 bases, with 11 bases between the two germline ends. CDR1 MDHEN and CDR2 SYDVKM come from the germline V gene. CDR3 size: 14 residues. CDR3 sequence (DNA): TGTGCCAGCAGTTTAGGAGGTCCCGGCTACGAGCAGTACTTC. Protein: CASSLGGPGYEQYF.

This clone is a singleton in its sample. V is TRBV7-2 and J is TRBJ2-7; tentatively, D is TRBD1 (6 bases). CDR3 length: 13 amino acids. CDR1 is SGHTA, CDR2 FQGNSA, per germline. The germline V and J ends were trimmed by 1 base and 5 bases, with 9 bases remaining between them. The CDR3 region has the DNA TGTGCCAGCAGCTTAGGGGGGCTCGACGAGCAGTACTTC. It encodes CASSLGGLDEQYF.

This clone has just one count. The V and J genes are TRBV9 and TRBJ1-6; 8 nucleotides match TRBD1. Germline loops: CDR1 SGDLS, CDR2 YYNGEE. Trimming at V came to 4 bases and at J to 7 bases, leaving 10 bases not matched to a gene. The CDR3 extends over 16 amino acids. CDR3 region: CASSILPGGANSPLHF. In DNA form, the CDR3 reads TGTGCCAGCAGCATTCTACCAGGGGGCGCAAATTCACCCCTCCACTTT.

This chain joins TRBV9 and TRBJ2-7; D gene uncertain. The V end lost 5 bases, the J end lost 0 bases, and 9 bases lay between the germline ends. Germline assignment: CDR1 SGDLS and CDR2 YYNGEE. The CDR3 totals 13 residues. CDR3 DNA sequence: TGTGCCAGCAGGGACGAGAGCTCCTACGAGCAGTACTTC. The encoded protein is CASRDESSYEQYF.

The chain carries TRBV6-1 and TRBJ2-7, with D possibly being TRBD1 (6 bases). V was clipped by 6 bases and J by 5 bases, with 8 bases between them. This CDR3 is 11 amino acids long. The germline CDR1 and CDR2 sequences are MNHNS and SASEGT. The CDR3 spells CASSYRDEQYF. CDR3 nucleotide sequence: TGTGCCAGCAGCTACAGGGACGAGCAGTACTTC.

This chain links TRBV2 with TRBJ1-1, with no clear D. This CDR3 contains 15 residues. Trimming stripped 8 bases from V and 0 bases from J, with 16 bases between. The germline V gene encodes CDR1 SNHLY and CDR2 FYNNEI. CDR3 nucleotides: TGTGCCAGCGACCTCCTGGGGATCATGAACACTGAAGCTTTCTTT. Its translation: CASDLLGIMNTEAFF.

CDR3 DNA sequence: TGTGCCAGCAGCCAAGATGCTAGCGGGAGGGCAGAGACCCAGTACTTC. It specifies CASSQDASGRAETQYF. The chain is built from TRBV4-2 and TRBJ2-5; 12 positions agree with TRBD2. V lost 0 bases and J lost 4; bases outside the gene matches: 3. Germline-derived CDR1 and CDR2 are LGHNA and YNFKEQ. This CDR3 comprises 16 residues.

This clone was detected only once. The chain's CDR3 is CASSLASGRQETQYF. The DNA for the CDR3 is TGTGCCAGCAGCTTAGCTAGTGGCCGCCAAGAGACCCAGTACTTC. The chain has TRBV11-3 and TRBJ2-5; D gene unclear. Trimming cost V 1 base and J 1 base, with 10 bases left between them. This CDR3 contains 15 residues. Per the germline V gene, CDR1 is SGHNT and CDR2 is YENEEA.

Remarks on this clone: Other DNA sequences within the sample encode an identical CDR3. V usage is TRBV5-1 and J usage is TRBJ1-2, with unresolved D. V lost 0 bases and J 5 bases, leaving 8 bases between the germline ends. The germline gives CDR1 SGHRS, CDR2 YFSETQ. There are 13 residues in the CDR3. CDR3 in amino acids: CASSLEAGYGYTF. The CDR3 coding sequence is TGCGCCAGCAGCTTGGAGGCTGGGTATGGCTACACCTTC.

The genes are TRBV3-1 (or the pseudogene TRBV3-2) and TRBJ2-1; D gene ambiguous. This CDR3 has 14 amino acids. V was shortened by 4 bases and J by 3 bases, with 10 bases between the two germline ends. In germline, CDR1 is LGHDT, CDR2 YNNKEL (reference sequence). The CDR3 region is CASSLQLDYNEQFF. The CDR3 region has the DNA TGTGCCAGCAGCCTTCAACTTGACTACAATGAGCAGTTCTTC.

The chain employs TRBV19 and TRBJ1-1; 7 bases fit TRBD1. V dropped 6 bases and J dropped 3; count of bases not matched to a gene: 7. CDR3 length: 14 amino acids. Per germline, CDR1 LNHDA and CDR2 SQIVND (reference sequence). The CDR3 protein is CASRRDREDTEAFF. The CDR3, as DNA: TGTGCCAGTAGGAGAGACAGGGAAGACACTGAAGCTTTCTTT.

CDR3 in amino acids: CASSFGQGGVRNQPQHF. CDR3 bases: TGCGCCAGCAGCTTCGGACAGGGAGGCGTACGCAATCAGCCCCAGCATTTT. The rearrangement joins TRBV4-1 to TRBJ1-5; TRBD1 aligns across 8 bases. CDR1 and CDR2 (germline): MGHRA, YSYEKL. The CDR3 consists of 17 residues. V gave up 5 bases and J gave up 2 bases; unmatched junction bases: 11.

The chain is built from TRBV6-1 and TRBJ1-4, with a weak D call TRBD1 (5 bases). The CDR3 is 15 amino acids. Germline loops: CDR1 MNHNS, CDR2 SASEGT. Trimming removed 1 base from V and 5 bases from J, with 11 bases in between. CDR3 bases: TGTGCCAGCAGTGAAGTTGGGGGAAACAATGAAAAACTGTTTTTT. Translation: CASSEVGGNNEKLFF.

This chain links TRBV6-1 with TRBJ2-3; 8 bases are shared with TRBD2. The CDR3 extends over 15 amino acids. The trim removed 2 bases at V and 2 bases at J, leaving 3 bases unmatched. Germline lookup yields CDR1 MNHNS and CDR2 SASEGT. CDR3 bases: TGTGCCAGCAGTGAACTACTAGCGGACACAGATACGCAGTATTTT. It yields the protein CASSELLADTDTQYF.

The V call is TRBV7-2, the J call TRBJ2-4; possibly TRBD2 for D (6 bases). CDR1 and CDR2 (germline): SGHTA, FQGNSA. V was clipped by 4 bases and J by 0 bases, with 16 bases between them. The CDR3 is 17 amino acids. The DNA for the CDR3 is TGTGCCAGCAGCTCAACGGGACTTGGGCTAGCCAAAAACATTCAGTACTTC. Its protein is CASSSTGLGLAKNIQYF.

The chain has TRBV28 and TRBJ2-7; D might be TRBD1 (8 bases). Germline assignment: CDR1 MDHEN and CDR2 SYDVKM. The CDR3 spans 17 residues. V was pared by 8 bases and J by 6 bases, with 29 bases between. CDR3 bases: TGTGCCAGCTCTCCAGGGGGCGCGTCTAGCGGAACATTCGAGCAGTACTTC. Translation: CASSPGGASSGTFEQYF. The variable domain in full, completed from reference TRBV28 and TRBJ2-7, reads DVKVTQSSRYLVKRTGEKVFLECVQDMDHENMFWYRQDPGLGLRLIYFSYDVKMKEKGDIPEGYSVSREKKERFSLILESASTNQTSMYLCASSPGGASSGTFEQYFGPGTRLTVT.

The V call is TRBV19, the J call TRBJ1-5; D is uncertain. The CDR3 totals 15 residues. The germline CDR1 and CDR2 sequences are LNHDA and SQIVND (reference sequence). Deletions cut 2 bases from V and 5 bases from J, with 13 bases between. CDR3 sequence: CASSIMYLEDQPQHF. For the CDR3, the DNA is TGTGCCAGTAGTATAATGTATCTTGAGGATCAGCCCCAGCATTTT.

The chain links TRBV11-2 to TRBJ1-6, with unresolved D. V lost 7 bases to trimming and J lost 2 bases, with 9 bases between them. The CDR3 spans 14 residues. The germline CDR1 and CDR2 sequences are SGHAT and FQNNGV. This CDR3 is CASKEGPYNSPLHF. CDR3 coding DNA: TGTGCCAGCAAAGAAGGACCCTATAATTCACCCCTCCACTTT.

The V call is TRBV5-1, the J call TRBJ2-1; 12 bases fit TRBD2. V lost 0 bases and J lost 12; bases outside the gene matches: 10. This CDR3 region has 16 residues. The germline CDR1 and CDR2 sequences are SGHRS and YFSETQ. The CDR3 protein is CASSLGTSGTRGWQFF. As DNA, the CDR3 is TGCGCCAGCAGCTTGGGGACTAGCGGGACCCGAGGGTGGCAGTTCTTC.

The chain employs TRBV19 and TRBJ1-1, with D perhaps TRBD1 (5 bases). V dropped 5 bases and J dropped 8 bases, with 15 bases sitting between them. Germline CDR1 LNHDA, CDR2 SQIVND (reference sequence). This CDR3 has 13 residues. CDR3 protein: CASSLREGPEAFF. The CDR3 DNA reads as TGTGCCAGTAGTCTCAGGGAGGGGCCCGAAGCTTTCTTT.

The chain employs TRBV3-1 (or the pseudogene TRBV3-2) and TRBJ2-2; 9 nucleotides agree with TRBD2. Losses at the gene ends were 2 bases for V and 7 bases for J; bases not matched to a gene: 5. CDR1 is LGHDT, CDR2 YNNKEL, per germline (reference sequence). CDR3 length: 15 amino acids. CDR3 sequence: CASSQKLAGVGELFF. The CDR3 nucleotides are TGTGCCAGCAGCCAAAAACTAGCGGGCGTCGGGGAGCTGTTTTTT.

This clone was seen once. J is TRBJ2-2 and V is TRBV7-3; D possibly uses TRBD1 or TRBD2 (6 bases each). V lost 8 bases, J lost 6 bases, and 10 bases lay in between. The CDR3 is made up of 12 amino acids. Germline loops: CDR1 SGHTA, CDR2 FQGTGA. Here the CDR3 reads CASAGGAGELFF. DNA for the CDR3: TGTGCCAGCGCCGGGGGCGCCGGGGAGCTGTTTTTT.